This T cell receptor beta chain was captured by sequencing in a study of patients and donors after allogeneic stem cell transplantation. This clonotype came up a few times. TCRdb called the RT-PCR reads again in MiXCR, with one record for every CDR3 protein. The table has some 960,000 distinct CDR3 sequences, about a sixth seen once. With V trimmed by 3 bases and J by 4 bases, 1 base remained unmatched. The CDR3 covers 14 residues. Germline-derived CDR1 and CDR2 are SGHRS and YFSETQ. This clonotype was obtained from a human donor who was either an allogeneic HSCT recipient or a stem cell or donor lymphocyte infusion donor (not recorded which). It is not recorded whose cells these are; they may come from a transplant donor. The sequenced material came from blood, either unsorted or a sorted T cell fraction (not recorded which). The chain combines TRBV5-1 with TRBJ2-2; 9 bases line up with TRBD1. This CDR3 reads CASSWTGATGELFF. In DNA form, the CDR3 reads TGCGCCAGCAGCTGGACAGGGGCCACCGGGGAGCTGTTTTTT.